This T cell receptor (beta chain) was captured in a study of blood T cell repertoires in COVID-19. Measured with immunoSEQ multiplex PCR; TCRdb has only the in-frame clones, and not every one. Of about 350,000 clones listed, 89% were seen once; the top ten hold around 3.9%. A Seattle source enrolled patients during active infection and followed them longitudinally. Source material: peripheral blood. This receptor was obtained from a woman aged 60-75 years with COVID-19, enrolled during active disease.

CDR3 nucleotides: TGTGCCGAACAGGGAACAGGCTATGGCTACACCTTC. Translation: CAEQGTGYGYTF. The chain uses TRBV2 and TRBJ1-2; a possible D gene is TRBD1 (6 bases). Germline V gene lookup returns CDR1 SNHLY and CDR2 FYNNEI. V was shortened by 11 bases and J by 4 bases, with 14 bases between the two germline ends. The CDR3 runs to 12 residues.